Sequencing of this TCR beta chain was carried out in a study of blood T cell repertoires in COVID-19. Study-level information: The United States, Italy and Spain supplied acute and convalescent COVID-19 samples. In each case, the material was cDNA or gDNA derived from T cells, B-cell-depleted T cells, or PBMCs.

This CDR3 is 13 amino acids long. The germline gives CDR1 SGHNT, CDR2 YYREEE (reference sequence). The ends lost 2 bases at V and 4 bases at J; junction bases unmatched: 0. Per the original methods: From reference gene primer amplification, estimates of nucleated cell counts were derived. Sequencing was performed with immunoSEQ multiplex PCR; in TCRdb, only in-frame clones are kept and a portion is missing. That table supplies the V and J calls and clone size; D and trimming were determined from the DNA. The sample consists of roughly 40,000 clones, about 88% of them appearing once. The chain is built from TRBV5-4 and TRBJ2-5; the match to TRBD2 covers 9 bases. The sample comprised peripheral blood. This receptor was identified in a man aged 45 to 65 in a cohort sampled during active COVID-19. This CDR3 reads CASSFSGGETQYF. CDR3 DNA: TGTGCCAGCAGCTTTAGCGGGGGAGAGACCCAGTACTTC.